One and the same sample provided the 10 T cell receptor beta chains below, sequenced in a study of Ad26.COV2.S vaccination and SARS-CoV-2 variants. Treatment specified: some 19 received Ad26.COV2.S at low or high dose, single or two shots; five or six received placebo; per-sample allocation not given. On day 63 after the first injection, vaccine and placebo recipients gave samples. The data were produced by immunoSEQ multiplex PCR, yet TCRdb's version contains in-frame clones alone and is incomplete. The sample shows about 350,000 clones, around 89% of them seen only once. Sequencing was performed on peripheral blood, taken in a trial of Ad26.COV2.S vaccine versus placebo. These receptors were obtained from a person between 18 and 59 years old who received the Ad26.COV2.S COVID-19 vaccine or a placebo.

The V call is TRBV9, the J call TRBJ1-2; a possible D gene is TRBD1 (5 bases). V lost 4 bases to trimming and J lost 4 bases, with 17 bases between them. This CDR3 is 15 amino acids long. Germline V gene data show CDR1 as SGDLS and CDR2 as YYNGEE. Written as DNA, the CDR3 is TGTGCCAGCAGCTCCACTGGGGGGGACTTCTATGGCTACACCTTC. As protein: CASSSTGGDFYGYTF.

This rearrangement joins TRBV3-1 (or the pseudogene TRBV3-2) to TRBJ2-1, with D possibly TRBD2 on 5 matching bases. Per the germline V gene, CDR1 is LGHDT and CDR2 is YNNKEL (reference sequence). V lost 5 bases and J lost 12, with 17 bases in between. The CDR3 consists of 13 residues. The DNA of the CDR3 is TGTGCCAGCAGCTTGACGCATCGGGATTCGCAGTTCTTC. It codes for CASSLTHRDSQFF.

The chain recombines TRBV9 with TRBJ2-5; D is perhaps TRBD2 (5 bases). Germline V CDR1 and CDR2: SGDLS, YYNGEE. Trimming left V 0 bases short and J 5 bases short, with 8 bases between. This CDR3 comprises 13 residues. The CDR3, as DNA: TGTGCCAGCAGCGTAGACGGGGTTGAGACCCAGTACTTC. It specifies CASSVDGVETQYF.

This chain links TRBV5-6 with TRBJ2-2; tentative D call: TRBD1 (5 bases). The germline CDR1 and CDR2 sequences are SGHDT and YYEEEE. The CDR3 contains 15 residues. V lost 1 base to trimming and J lost 2 bases, with 9 bases between them. The CDR3 sequence: CASSLRQGNTGELFF. In nucleotides, the CDR3 is TGTGCCAGCAGCTTGAGGCAGGGCAACACCGGGGAGCTGTTTTTT. Filled out from reference TRBV5-6 and TRBJ2-2, the complete variable domain reads DAGVTQSPTHLIKTRGQQVTLRCSPKSGHDTVSWYQQALGQGPQFIFQYYEEEERQRGNFPDRFSGHQFPNYSSELNVNALLLGDSALYLCASSLRQGNTGELFFGEGSRLTVL.

This chain connects TRBV30 to TRBJ2-7; D uncertain. Trimming stripped 4 bases from V and 4 bases from J, with 17 bases between. Germline assignment: CDR1 GTSNPN and CDR2 SVGIG (reference sequence). The CDR3 totals 14 residues. CDR3 coding DNA: TGTGCCTGGACTCACCACGGTGGCGTATACGAGCAGTACTTC. This encodes CAWTHHGGVYEQYF. Variable domain in full (rest from reference TRBV30 and TRBJ2-7): SQTIHQWPATLVQPVGSPLSLECTVEGTSNPNLYWYRQAAGRGLQLLFYSVGIGQISSEVPQNLSASRPQDRQFILSSKKLLLSDSGFYLCAWTHHGGVYEQYFGPGTRLTVT.

This clone has only a few counts. The genes are TRBV24-1 and TRBJ2-3; TRBD1 matches at 8 bases. The CDR3 has 13 residues. Germline V gene lookup returns CDR1 KGHDR and CDR2 SFDVKD. V was clipped by 7 bases and J by 8 bases; unmatched bases: 7. CDR3 in amino acids: CATRQGVYGTQYF. CDR3 sequence (DNA): TGTGCCACCAGACAGGGGGTTTATGGTACGCAGTATTTT.

The rearrangement links TRBV2 to TRBJ2-3; 7 nucleotides align to TRBD2. Germline assignment: CDR1 SNHLY and CDR2 FYNNEI. This CDR3 spans 16 amino acids. With 5 bases clipped from V and 1 base from J, the junction kept 9 bases outside the gene matches. The CDR3 region has the DNA TGTGCCAGCAGTAAGTCGCGGGAGAGTCGCACAGATACGCAGTATTTT. It yields the protein CASSKSRESRTDTQYF.

This clone has a single count. The chain uses TRBV5-1 and TRBJ1-6, with 7 nucleotides matching TRBD1. This CDR3 is 15 amino acids long. After removal of 4 bases from V and 4 bases from J, the junction contained 5 bases not matched to a gene. CDR1 and CDR2 from the germline V gene are SGHRS and YFSETQ. The CDR3 DNA is TGCGCCAGCAGCCCTGGACAGGTTTATAATTCACCCCTCCACTTT. Encoded protein: CASSPGQVYNSPLHF.

The chain uses TRBV2 and TRBJ2-7; D not resolved. The germline CDR1 and CDR2 sequences are SNHLY and FYNNEI. The CDR3 has 12 residues. Trimming took off 6 bases at V and 3 bases at J, with 9 bases between the two ends. The CDR3 sequence: CASSRLVYEQYF. DNA for the CDR3: TGTGCCAGCAGCCGCCTTGTCTACGAGCAGTACTTC.

The chain couples TRBV4-2 to TRBJ1-4; D is possibly TRBD1 (5 bases). Trimming took off 6 bases at V and 6 bases at J, with 17 bases between the two ends. The CDR3 is made up of 15 amino acids. Germline V gives CDR1 LGHNA, CDR2 YNFKEQ. The CDR3 nucleotides read TGTGCCAGCAGTGCGGACGGGGGTGTTTATGAAAAACTGTTTTTT. This sequence encodes CASSADGGVYEKLFF.